These 20 T cell receptor beta chains came from one sample sequenced in a study of regulatory T cells in long-lasting Graves disease. iRepertoire HTBI primers and Arm-PCR of CDR3 regions built TCR beta libraries. TCRdb reprocessed the multiplex PCR reads with MiXCR, giving one entry per CDR3 protein. The sample contains around 250,000 distinct CDR3 sequences, 20% to 25% of which appear only once. As to time point: newly diagnosed GD, antithyroid drugs for less than 3 months. With RNA extracted from PBMCs as input, the TCR library was made. The sample in question was peripheral blood mononuclear cells (PBMCs), obtained at new diagnosis, from a patient treated with antithyroid drugs. These receptors were taken from a female donor with Graves disease.

This clonotype showed up many times. The rearrangement links TRBV28 to TRBJ1-1; perhaps TRBD1 as D (5 bases). The CDR3 spans 12 residues. V was clipped by 5 bases and J by 11 bases, with 15 bases between them. Germline assignment: CDR1 MDHEN and CDR2 SYDVKM. CDR3 in amino acids: CASSPLVRDAFF. The DNA for the CDR3 is TGTGCCAGCAGTCCCCTTGTAAGGGACGCTTTCTTT. The whole variable domain, remainder taken from reference TRBV28 and TRBJ1-1, is DVKVTQSSRYLVKRTGEKVFLECVQDMDHENMFWYRQDPGLGLRLIYFSYDVKMKEKGDIPEGYSVSREKKERFSLILESASTNQTSMYLCASSPLVRDAFFGQGTRLTVV.

This clonotype was observed at least ten times. The genes are TRBV7-8 and TRBJ2-1; possible D gene TRBD2, 6 bases. The germline CDR1 and CDR2 sequences are SGHVS and FQNEAQ. This CDR3 is built from 17 residues. Trimming pared 4 bases from V and 2 bases from J, leaving 18 bases between. The CDR3 is CASSWGSLAYPYNEQFF. CDR3 DNA sequence: TGTGCCAGCAGCTGGGGGAGTCTAGCGTACCCCTACAATGAGCAGTTCTTC.

At least ten counts were recorded for this clonotype. The gene calls are TRBV6-1 and TRBJ1-3; D gene uncertain. The V end lost 5 bases, the J end lost 0 bases, and 14 bases lay between the germline ends. The length of the CDR3 is 16 residues. Germline V gene sequence: CDR1 MNHNS, CDR2 SASEGT. CDR3 in DNA: TGTGCCAGCAGTCAAACTGGTCCTCACTCTGGAAACACCATATATTTT. Its translation: CASSQTGPHSGNTIYF.

Concerning this clonotype itself: A far larger clone differs by one base, so this is likely a read error. This chain joins TRBV7-2 and TRBJ2-1, with TRBD2 matching over 8 bases. The germline CDR1 and CDR2 sequences are SGHTA and FQGNSA. The CDR3 extends over 14 amino acids. The CDR3 region is CAGSAGLGFNEQFF. DNA for the CDR3: TGTGCCGGCAGCGCGGGACTAGGGTTCAATGAGCAGTTCTTC. The full variable domain, in which reference TRBV7-2 and TRBJ2-1 provide the parts outside the CDR3, is GAGVSQSPSNKVTEKGKDVELRCDPISGHTALYWYRQSLGQGLEFLIYFQGNSAPDKSGLPSDRFSAERTGGSVSTLTIQRTQQEDSAVYLCAGSAGLGFNEQFFGPGTRLTVL.

Ten or more counts support this clonotype. The gene calls are TRBV12-3 or TRBV12-4 and TRBJ1-2; D is unclear. This CDR3 spans 13 amino acids. The V end lost 5 bases, the J end lost 7 bases, and 14 bases lay between the germline ends. The DNA for the CDR3 is TGTGCCAGCAGTCCCCCCGTCGACTCTGGCTACACCTTC. Amino acid sequence: CASSPPVDSGYTF.

Points on this clonotype: This may arise from a read error, as a much more abundant clone is one base away. The CDR3 end shows no conserved phenylalanine or tryptophan, and so a read error is likely. J is TRBJ2-7 and V is TRBV11-3, with no clear D. The CDR3 is made up of 14 amino acids. Germline CDR1 is SGHNT and CDR2 is YENEEA. This CDR3 is CASSQGILPYEQYL. In DNA form, the CDR3 reads TGCGCCAGCAGCCAAGGTATCTTACCCTACGAGCAGTACCTC.

In the case of this clonotype: A much larger clone is a single base away; this may be a read error. The chain carries TRBV7-8 and TRBJ2-7, with 7 bases aligning to TRBD1. There are 16 residues in the CDR3. The trim removed 5 bases at V and 8 bases at J, leaving 18 bases unmatched. Germline CDR1 reads SGHVS; CDR2 reads FQNEAQ. The CDR3 reads CASSQGDKRSLLQQYF. The CDR3 bases are TGTGCCAGCAGCCAGGGGGACAAACGCTCCCTTCTTCAGCAGTACTTC.

This chain connects TRBV13 to TRBJ1-6; TRBD1 might be the D (5 bases). The CDR3 loop spans 17 amino acids. Trimming pared 5 bases from V and 3 bases from J, leaving 17 bases between. The germline gives CDR1 PRHDT, CDR2 FYEKMQ (reference sequence). CDR3 DNA: TGTGCCAGCAGCCAAGAACAGGAAATCCACTATAATTCACCCCTCCACTTT. The encoded protein is CASSQEQEIHYNSPLHF. The complete variable domain, with remaining parts taken from reference TRBV13 and TRBJ1-6, reads AAGVIQSPRHLIKEKRETATLKCYPIPRHDTVYWYQQGPGQDPQFLISFYEKMQSDKGSIPDRFSAQQFSDYHSELNMSSLELGDSALYFCASSQEQEIHYNSPLHFGNGTRLTVT.

As concerns this clonotype: A read error is likely here: a far larger clone is one base away. The chain employs TRBV7-9 and TRBJ2-3, with TRBD2 identical over 8 bases. The end of the DNA aligns better with TRBJ2-5, so the J call may be wrong. Germline V gene data show CDR1 as SEHNR and CDR2 as FQNEAQ (reference sequence). This CDR3 is 16 amino acids long. The CDR3 loop is CASSLNSGGGQEAQYF. The CDR3 DNA reads TGTGCCAGCAGCCTAAATTCGGGGGGGGGCCAGGAGGCCCAGTACTTC.

This clonotype was found many times. The V and J genes are TRBV6-6 and TRBJ2-2; no definite D call. CDR1 is MNHNY and CDR2 is SVGAGI in the germline V gene (reference sequence). The CDR3 runs 16 residues. The V end lost 0 bases, the J end lost 4 bases, and 12 bases lay between the germline ends. As DNA, the CDR3 is TGTGCCAGCAGTTACTCGGTGGGATTCGGCACCGGGGAGCTGTTTTTT. As protein: CASSYSVGFGTGELFF.

Worth noting for this clonotype: Possible read error: a much larger clone is one base away. V gene TRBV7-2 combines with J gene TRBJ2-6; no firm D call. The length of the CDR3 is 16 residues. Germline CDR1 and CDR2: SGHTA and FQGNSA. The CDR3 DNA reads as TGCGCCAGCAGCCAGCACGACGGCTCTAGGGCCAACGTCCTGACTTTC. This gives the protein CASSQHDGSRANVLTF.

This clonotype occurred a few times. The chain couples TRBV10-1 to TRBJ1-3; no firm D call. V was shortened by 8 bases and J by 0 bases, with 8 bases between the two germline ends. The CDR3 has 13 residues. The germline V gene has CDR1 WNHNN and CDR2 SYGVQD (reference sequence). CDR3 DNA: TGCGCCAGCCAAGTCAGCTCTGGAAACACCATATATTTT. Translated, it gives CASQVSSGNTIYF.

This clonotype was seen more than once but under ten times. The chain uses TRBV19 and TRBJ1-1, with D tentatively TRBD1 (5 bases). Germline-derived CDR1 and CDR2 are LNHDA and SQIVND (reference sequence). The germline V and J ends were trimmed by 3 bases and 0 bases, with 11 bases remaining between them. The length of the CDR3 is 15 residues. The CDR3 reads CASSMIWGLNTEAFF. CDR3 bases: TGTGCCAGTAGTATGATTTGGGGGTTGAACACTGAAGCTTTCTTT.

In the case of this clonotype: Only one base separates this from a far larger clonotype, so it likely reflects a read error. This chain links TRBV5-5 with TRBJ2-5; TRBD2 matches 14 bases. The CDR3 length is 16 residues. Germline loops: CDR1 SGHKS, CDR2 YYEKEE (reference sequence). With V trimmed by 4 bases and J by 11 bases, 13 bases remained unmatched. The CDR3 nucleotides read TGTGCCAGCAGCGTGGGACTAGCGGGGGAGTACAATGAGCAGTACTTC. Translated, it gives CASSVGLAGEYNEQYF. The variable domain in full, completed from reference TRBV5-5 and TRBJ2-5, reads DAGVTQSPTHLIKTRGQQVTLRCSPISGHKSVSWYQQVLGQGPQFIFQYYEKEERGRGNFPDRFSARQFPNYSSELNVNALLLGDSALYLCASSVGLAGEYNEQYFGPGTRLLVL.

This clonotype was seen more than once but under ten times. A much larger clonotype is one base distant, so this may be a read error. This chain joins TRBV20-1 and TRBJ2-7, with 7 bases aligning to TRBD1. CDR1 DFQATT and CDR2 SNEGSKA come from the germline V gene (reference sequence). There are 11 residues in the CDR3. The CDR3 loop reads CSAGDSYGQYF. The CDR3 coding sequence is TGCAGTGCTGGGGACAGTTACGGGCAGTACTTC.

Comment on this clonotype: This likely traces to a read error, being one base from a far larger clone. This chain connects TRBV25-1 to TRBJ2-7; 8 nucleotides agree with TRBD2. Germline V gene sequence: CDR1 MGHDK, CDR2 SYGVNS. The CDR3 is made up of 19 amino acids. The junction had 23 bases not matched to a gene; V was cut back by 5 bases and J by 5 bases. The CDR3 here is CASSLQVSSGALSLDEQYF. CDR3 DNA sequence: TGTGCCAGCAGTTTGCAGGTCAGTAGCGGGGCTCTCAGTCTGGACGAGCAGTACTTC.

V and J are TRBV11-2 and TRBJ2-2; 9 positions agree with TRBD1. The junction had 5 bases not matched to a gene; V was cut back by 5 bases and J by 1 base. Looked up from germline, CDR1 is SGHAT and CDR2 is FQNNGV. This CDR3 region has 16 residues. This chain's CDR3 is CASSRGTGRNTGELFF. The CDR3 nucleotides are TGTGCCAGCAGCCGCGGGACAGGGCGGAACACCGGGGAGCTGTTTTTT.

This clonotype was observed at least ten times. The J gene is TRBJ1-4, the V gene TRBV7-9; no clear D. Looked up from germline, CDR1 is SEHNR and CDR2 is FQNEAQ (reference sequence). V lost 5 bases to trimming and J lost 3 bases, with 10 bases between them. The CDR3 consists of 14 residues. The CDR3 region has the DNA TGTGCCAGCAGCCTATCAGTGGCTAATGAAAAACTGTTTTTT. Protein: CASSLSVANEKLFF.

This clonotype has at least ten counts. The chain couples TRBV5-1 to TRBJ1-1; D unresolved. The germline gives CDR1 SGHRS, CDR2 YFSETQ. V lost 1 base and J lost 1, with 8 bases in between. The length of the CDR3 is 14 residues. The CDR3: CASSLYGQNTEAFF. The CDR3 DNA reads as TGCGCCAGCAGCTTGTACGGGCAGAACACTGAAGCTTTCTTT.

This clonotype was observed once. This is likely an artifact of a read error, given a far larger clone one base away. No conserved phenylalanine or tryptophan ends this CDR3, so it is likely a read error. No DNA is shown, since the ends of the CDR3 on it are uncertain; the CDR3 is the one TCRdb lists. This rearrangement joins TRBV3-2 to TRBJ1-6; TRBD1 reflects the table's D call only, with no check against the DNA. TRBV3-2 is marked as a pseudogene. Inclusive of both ends, the CDR3 amounts to 12 amino acids. The CDR3 region is CASEQGRSPLHS.